Below are 7 T cell receptor beta chains sequenced from a single sample in a study of T-cell memory formation after mild COVID-19 (dated by TCRdb to about 2021). The library relied on 5' RACE. Sequencing took place on an Illumina NovaSeq 6000. The public sequencing data were trimmed at Q25 with fastp and processed into clonotypes with MiXCR by TCRdb, which kept only in-frame beta chains. CDR3 protein sequences are deduplicated, and each keeps its most common genes and DNA. For this sample the table gives about 470,000 distinct CDR3 sequences, of which about 23% were detected only once. The ten largest clones capture approximately 13% of the sample. Material: PBMCs or a T cell subset sorted from them (not recorded which). These receptor sequences come from an adult woman who had mild COVID-19 (a few samples of this study predate the infection). The sample titles of this study are shuffled in the database, so cell type and time point are left out; the donor was told from shared clones.

The V call is TRBV6-2 or TRBV6-3, the J call TRBJ1-2; D remains ambiguous. CDR3 length equals 15 residues. CDR1 and CDR2 (germline): MNHEY, SVGEGT. The ends were cut back, 7 bases at V and 0 bases at J, with 15 bases in the middle. For the CDR3, the DNA is TGTGCCAGCATTCAGTCGGGCAGCCCTAACTATGGCTACACCTTC. Translation: CASIQSGSPNYGYTF.

This sequence joins TRBV2 and TRBJ1-5; TRBD1 might be the D (6 bases). Germline-derived CDR1 and CDR2 are SNHLY and FYNNEI. The CDR3 spans 14 residues. V was shortened by 9 bases and J by 9 bases, with 21 bases between the two germline ends. The CDR3: CASGEGGLITPQHF. Here the CDR3 DNA reads TGTGCCAGTGGGGAGGGGGGACTCATAACGCCCCAGCATTTT.

This chain connects TRBV20-1 to TRBJ2-7, with D tentatively TRBD1 (5 bases). The CDR3 has 13 amino acids. V was pared by 6 bases and J by 5 bases, with 17 bases between. Germline V gene sequence: CDR1 DFQATT, CDR2 SNEGSKA (reference sequence). Here the CDR3 DNA reads TGCAGTGCCATAACGCAGGGTGTCGACGAGCAGTACTTC. Amino acid sequence: CSAITQGVDEQYF.

The J gene is TRBJ2-3, the V gene TRBV9; TRBD2 matches at 7 bases. CDR3 length: 15 amino acids. From germline, CDR1 is SGDLS and CDR2 YYNGEE. Unmatched junction bases numbered 1, after V lost 0 bases and J lost 0 bases. The CDR3: CASSVGGGSTDTQYF. The CDR3 DNA sequence: TGTGCCAGCAGCGTAGGGGGGGGGAGCACAGATACGCAGTATTTT.

This clonotype turned up a few times. This chain connects TRBV27 to TRBJ2-7; 7 bases fit TRBD1. V was clipped by 8 bases and J by 3 bases; unmatched bases: 19. Germline V gene sequence: CDR1 MNHEY, CDR2 SMNVEV (reference sequence). The CDR3 extends over 17 amino acids. As DNA, the CDR3 is TGTGCCAGCCAGTGGAATGCTCCGGGCACAGGGGACTACGAGCAGTACTTC. This translates into CASQWNAPGTGDYEQYF.

The rearrangement uses TRBV25-1 and TRBJ2-7, with D perhaps TRBD1 (6 bases). The CDR3 extends over 15 amino acids. V shed 3 bases and J shed 3 bases, with 15 bases lying between them. Germline CDR1 MGHDK, CDR2 SYGVNS. As DNA, the CDR3 is TGTGCCAGCAGTGACCCAGGGGAAGCCTTCTACGAGCAGTACTTC. Its protein is CASSDPGEAFYEQYF.

A remark on this clonotype: A much larger clonotype is one base distant, so this may be a read error. V is TRBV5-5 and J is TRBJ1-3; no clear D gene. CDR1 and CDR2 (germline): SGHKS, YYEKEE (reference sequence). The CDR3 runs to 15 residues. The CDR3 sequence is CASSFRMGGGNTTYF. CDR3 bases: TGTGCCAGCAGCTTCAGAATGGGAGGTGGAAACACCACATATTTT.